This T cell receptor beta chain was obtained from a study of STAT5B mutations in CD4+ large granular lymphocyte leukemia. Study outcomes and limitations: Approximately 25% of private leukemic clonotypes occurred rarely in other patients' non-leukemic repertoires.

Controls came from buffy coats of healthy blood donors. The count of this clone is one. Its antigen is not identified. Germline CDR1 and CDR2: MDHEN and SYDVKM. The length of the CDR3 is 16 residues. V shed 4 bases and J shed 3 bases, with 18 bases lying between them. The assay was run at survey level. Per the original methods: Productive clonotypes were detectable down to 2.59 x 10-5 frequency. Produced via immunoSEQ multiplex PCR; TCRdb's table is partial and in-frame only. That table supplies the V and J calls and clone size; D and trimming were determined from the DNA. The sample has tens of thousands of clones; approximately 84% are singletons.

The clonotype comes from a human donor in good health. Material for sequencing was CD4+ T cells from blood buffy coats. V usage is TRBV28 and J usage is TRBJ1-2; the D gene is possibly TRBD1 (5 bases). The CDR3 nucleotides are TGTGCCAGCAGTTCCCAACCTCTGACAGTCCACTATGGCTACACCTTC. Protein product: CASSSQPLTVHYGYTF.